This T cell receptor (beta chain) was observed in a study of PD-1 blockade in classical Hodgkin lymphoma. Study findings and constraints: Healthy donors were reported to have higher baseline TCR diversity than newly diagnosed patients.

The germline gives CDR1 SGHVS, CDR2 FQNEAQ. V shed 2 bases and J 7 bases; nucleotides not matched to a gene: 7. The CDR3 covers 15 residues. Time point meaning: cycle 4 day 1 (C4D1), after six to seven weeks of nivolumab. Each patient experienced a relapse that followed autologous stem cell transplantation, and brentuximab vedotin exposure varied. A word on this clone: Its antigen remains unidentified.

TCRdb's table, derived via immunoSEQ multiplex PCR, lists solely in-frame clones and lacks some. The sample includes roughly 21,000 clones, more than 80% of them seen just once. The chain links TRBV7-8 to TRBJ2-1; TRBD1 matches at 8 bases. The input for sequencing was peripheral blood mononuclear cells (PBMCs), taken before the fourth cycle of nivolumab. The receptor comes from a human donor with classical Hodgkin lymphoma. The CDR3 spells CASSLLSTGGNEQFF. Written as DNA, the CDR3 is TGTGCCAGCAGCTTATTGTCTACAGGGGGAAATGAGCAGTTCTTC.